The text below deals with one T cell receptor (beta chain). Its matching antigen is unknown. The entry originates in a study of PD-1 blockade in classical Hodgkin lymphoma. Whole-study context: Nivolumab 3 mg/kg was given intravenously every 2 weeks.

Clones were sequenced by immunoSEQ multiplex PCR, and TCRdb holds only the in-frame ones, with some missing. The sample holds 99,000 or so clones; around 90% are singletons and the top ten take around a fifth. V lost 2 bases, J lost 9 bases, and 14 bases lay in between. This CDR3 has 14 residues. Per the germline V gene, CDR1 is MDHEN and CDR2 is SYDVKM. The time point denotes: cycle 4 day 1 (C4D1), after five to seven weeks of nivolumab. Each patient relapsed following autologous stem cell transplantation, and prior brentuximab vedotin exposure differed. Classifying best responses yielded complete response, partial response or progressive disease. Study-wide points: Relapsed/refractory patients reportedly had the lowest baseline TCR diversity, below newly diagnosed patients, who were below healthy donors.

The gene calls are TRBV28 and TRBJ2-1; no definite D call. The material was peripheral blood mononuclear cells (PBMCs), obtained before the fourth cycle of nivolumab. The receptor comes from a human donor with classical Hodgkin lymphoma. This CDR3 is CASSLALWAGEQFF. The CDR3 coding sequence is TGTGCCAGCAGTTTAGCTCTTTGGGCCGGTGAGCAGTTCTTC. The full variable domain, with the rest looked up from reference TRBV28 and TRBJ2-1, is DVKVTQSSRYLVKRTGEKVFLECVQDMDHENMFWYRQDPGLGLRLIYFSYDVKMKEKGDIPEGYSVSREKKERFSLILESASTNQTSMYLCASSLALWAGEQFFGPGTRLTVL.